The 12 T cell receptor beta chains listed next were all sequenced from one sample in a study of cytomegalovirus exposure and HLA in healthy donors. A multiplex PCR was run with 60 Vbeta primers and 13 Jbeta primers. Using immunoSEQ multiplex PCR, the repertoire was profiled, and TCRdb retains in-frame clones only, with some absent. Of about 140,000 clones in the sample, under 85% were seen once. The specimen was PBMCs. The receptors derive from a man between 18 and 35 years old in good health and CMV-seronegative.

This chain links TRBV5-1 with TRBJ1-1; 8 bases agree with TRBD1. V shed 4 bases, J shed 1 base, and the junction held 3 bases outside the gene matches. The CDR3 has 14 residues. Germline CDR1 reads SGHRS; CDR2 reads YFSETQ. CDR3 in amino acids: CASSRDRGNTEAFF. The CDR3 nucleotides read TGCGCCAGCAGCCGAGACAGGGGGAACACTGAAGCTTTCTTT.

This chain joins TRBV11-1 and TRBJ2-1; D call uncertain. Germline-derived CDR1 and CDR2 are SGHAT and FQDESV (reference sequence). This CDR3 region has 16 residues. V lost 5 bases, J lost 5 bases, and 19 bases lay in between. The CDR3 coding sequence is TGTGCCAGCAGCCCCTACTACGGAATAAACAACAATGAGCAGTTCTTC. Translated: CASSPYYGINNNEQFF. Full variable domain (rest looked up from reference TRBV11-1 and TRBJ2-1): EAEVAQSPRYKITEKSQAVAFWCDPISGHATLYWYRQILGQGPELLVQFQDESVVDDSQLPKDRFSAERLKGVDSTLKIQPAELGDSAMYLCASSPYYGINNNEQFFGPGTRLTVL.

The CDR3 reads CASSLANRDHSYGYTF. CDR3 nucleotide sequence: TGCGCCAGCAGCTTGGCAAACAGGGACCATAGCTATGGCTACACCTTC. The chain couples TRBV5-1 to TRBJ1-2; maybe TRBD1 (6 bases). V lost 0 bases to trimming and J lost 4 bases, with 16 bases between them. CDR3 length: 16 amino acids. Germline assignment: CDR1 SGHRS and CDR2 YFSETQ.

This clone came up once. The rearrangement uses TRBV9 and TRBJ2-1, with a tentative D call TRBD2 (5 bases). Per germline, CDR1 SGDLS and CDR2 YYNGEE. V was clipped by 1 base and J by 12 bases, with 14 bases between them. The CDR3 is 13 residues long. The CDR3 loop reads CASSVSPLGGQFF. In nucleotides, the CDR3 is TGTGCCAGCAGCGTATCCCCGCTCGGAGGGCAGTTCTTC.

V and J are TRBV7-2 and TRBJ1-5, with 9 bases lining up with TRBD1. The CDR3 runs 16 residues. The V and J ends lost 2 bases and 6 bases, in that order; junction bases with no gene match: 8. CDR1 SGHTA and CDR2 FQGNSA come from the germline V gene. The CDR3 sequence is CASSLRGGTGSQPQHF. The CDR3 DNA sequence: TGTGCCAGCAGCTTAAGGGGTGGGACAGGGAGTCAGCCCCAGCATTTT.

The chain carries TRBV27 and TRBJ2-4; tentatively, D is TRBD1 (6 bases). Per the germline V gene, CDR1 is MNHEY and CDR2 is SMNVEV (reference sequence). The CDR3 has 14 residues. Deletions cut 5 bases from V and 4 bases from J, with 12 bases between. The DNA of the CDR3 is TGTGCCAGCAGTAGCAGGACAGATAAAAACATTCAGTACTTC. This sequence encodes CASSSRTDKNIQYF.

This clone was detected only a few times. The chain combines TRBV29-1 with TRBJ2-5; possibly TRBD1 for D (6 bases). V dropped 6 bases and J dropped 2 bases, with 10 bases sitting between them. Germline values: CDR1 SQVTM, CDR2 ANQGSEA. CDR3 size: 12 residues. The CDR3 DNA reads as TGCAGCGTGGACAGTCTACAAGAGACCCAGTACTTC. It codes for CSVDSLQETQYF.

The CDR3 nucleotides read TGTGCCTGGAGTGCGACAGTGAACACTGAAGCTTTCTTT. Protein: CAWSATVNTEAFF. The chain has TRBV30 and TRBJ1-1, with TRBD1 as a possible D gene (5 bases). The V and J ends lost 1 base and 0 bases respectively, with 6 bases between them. This CDR3 contains 13 residues. CDR1 is GTSNPN, CDR2 SVGIG, per germline (reference sequence).

The chain couples TRBV6-6 to TRBJ1-2, with a tentative D call TRBD1 (5 bases). The CDR3 runs to 15 residues. CDR1 is MNHNY, CDR2 SVGAGI, per germline (reference sequence). V lost 2 bases and J lost 4, with 14 bases in between. CDR3: CASSYAGGTFYGYTF. The CDR3, as DNA: TGTGCCAGCAGTTACGCGGGGGGGACCTTCTATGGCTACACCTTC.

This chain links TRBV9 with TRBJ1-4; D gene unclear. The V end was cut by 0 bases, the J end by 2 bases, with 8 bases between. CDR3 size: 15 residues. Germline CDR1 is SGDLS and CDR2 is YYNGEE. The CDR3 nucleotides read TGTGCCAGCAGCGTAGGGGCCGGTACTAATGAAAAACTGTTTTTT. Protein sequence: CASSVGAGTNEKLFF.

To note about this clone: Compared with germline, one end of the junction differs, possibly owing to a read error. The genes are TRBV7-9 and TRBJ1-4, with TRBD1 matching 7 bases. The germline V gene has CDR1 SEHNR and CDR2 FQNEAQ (reference sequence). This CDR3 spans 15 amino acids. The CDR3 spells CSSSEGQATNEKLFF. The CDR3 DNA reads TGTTCCAGCAGCGAAGGACAGGCAACTAATGAAAAACTGTTTTTT.

This clone occurred once. The CDR3 loop reads CASSSGQGNSNQPQHF. Written as DNA, the CDR3 is TGTGCCAGCAGCTCGGGACAGGGAAATAGCAATCAGCCCCAGCATTTT. This rearrangement joins TRBV7-6 to TRBJ1-5; 9 bases agree with TRBD1. Germline V gives CDR1 SGHVS, CDR2 FNYEAQ. Trimming removed 4 bases from V and 0 bases from J; junction bases left unmatched: 4. The CDR3 covers 16 residues.